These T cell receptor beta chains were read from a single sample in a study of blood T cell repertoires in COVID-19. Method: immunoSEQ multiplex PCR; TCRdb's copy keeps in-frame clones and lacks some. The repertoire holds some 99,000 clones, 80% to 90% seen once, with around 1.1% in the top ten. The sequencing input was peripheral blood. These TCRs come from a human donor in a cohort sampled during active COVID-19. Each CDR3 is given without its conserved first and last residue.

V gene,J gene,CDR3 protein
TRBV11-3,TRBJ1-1,ASSLDKGLERGTEAF
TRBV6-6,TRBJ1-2,ASSYDAPPPIYGYT
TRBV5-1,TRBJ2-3,ASREQSSPRTDTQY
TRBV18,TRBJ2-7,ASTRRDTYEQY
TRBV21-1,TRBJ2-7,ASSTRRASGGPGNHEQY
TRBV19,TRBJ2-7,ASTDRGREQY
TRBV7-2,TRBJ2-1,ASSMGLAGGNEQF
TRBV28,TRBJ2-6,ASSHQGGGGGLVSSGANVLT
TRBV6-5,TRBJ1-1,ASRSTGWETEAF
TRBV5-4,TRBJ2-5,ASSLDSSGRETQY
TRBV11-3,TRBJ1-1,ASSLGHRGKGTEAF
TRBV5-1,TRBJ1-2,ASSLDRNYGYT
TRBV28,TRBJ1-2,ASSLGRAYGYT
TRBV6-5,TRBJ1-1,ASSYSRENTEAF
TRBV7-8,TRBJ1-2,ASSSLRQSSYGYT
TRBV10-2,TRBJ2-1,ASSQGNEQF
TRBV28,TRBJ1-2,ASSPRTGLNGYT
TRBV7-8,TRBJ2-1,ASSLAPIRTEQF
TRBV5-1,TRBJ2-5,ASSLAQETQY
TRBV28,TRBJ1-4,ASRDTGREKLF
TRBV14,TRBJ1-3,ASSHLGTPTGNTIY
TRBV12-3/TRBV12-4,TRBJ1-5,ASSLRSNQPQH
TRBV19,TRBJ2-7,ASSHRDRGGEQY
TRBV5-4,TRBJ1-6,ASSLVPSLNSPLH
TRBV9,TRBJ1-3,ASSATQGSGNTIY
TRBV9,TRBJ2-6,ASSATTGLDSGANVLT
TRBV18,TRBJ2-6,ATRRSGRDYSGANVLT
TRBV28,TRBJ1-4,ASSPPQGNNEKLF
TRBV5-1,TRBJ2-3,ASSPRGGTDTQY
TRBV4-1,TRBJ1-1,ASSQGGGPNTEAF
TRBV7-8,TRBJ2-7,ASSLARLAGEYEQY
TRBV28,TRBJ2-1,ASSRIAGKQF
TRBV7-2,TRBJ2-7,ASSFGRSSYEQY
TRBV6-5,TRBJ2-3,ASSYGDRDSGDTQY
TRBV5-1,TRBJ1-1,ASSGAAYTEAF
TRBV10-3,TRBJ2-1,AISGMDRGAYNEQF
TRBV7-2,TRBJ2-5,ASSSAGGAETQY
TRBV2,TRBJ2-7,ASRGQTQPAEQY
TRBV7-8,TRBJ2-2,ASSFGRGDTGELF
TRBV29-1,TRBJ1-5,SVRFGQGGNQPQH
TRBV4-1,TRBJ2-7,ASSQSGDHEQY
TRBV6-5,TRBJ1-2,ASSNRGGYGYT
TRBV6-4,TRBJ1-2,ASDDRALVGYGYT
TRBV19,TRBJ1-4,ASSRGSVPNEKLF
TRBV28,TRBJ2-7,ACWTSGGYEQY
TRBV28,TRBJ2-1,ASSPVAQYNEQF
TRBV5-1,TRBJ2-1,ASSLNAGGILYEQF
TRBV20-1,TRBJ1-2,SASLPGLDYGYT
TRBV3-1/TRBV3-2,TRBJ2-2,ASSIAGIHANTGELF
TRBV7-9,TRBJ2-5,ASSLFPHRLQETQY
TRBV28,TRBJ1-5,ASSILRGEGQPQH
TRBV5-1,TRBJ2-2,ASSLGLAGVSNTGELF
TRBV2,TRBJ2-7,ARGTGGGEQY
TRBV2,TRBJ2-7,ASSSRDRAEQY
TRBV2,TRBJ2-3,ASSENADRSTQY
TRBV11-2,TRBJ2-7,ASSYGTGTTYEQY
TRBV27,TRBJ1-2,ASRALGGGNYGYT
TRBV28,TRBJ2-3,ASSRNRAITDTQY
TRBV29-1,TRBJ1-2,SAGYNYGYT
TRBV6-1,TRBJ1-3,ASSGPRTGDSGNTIY